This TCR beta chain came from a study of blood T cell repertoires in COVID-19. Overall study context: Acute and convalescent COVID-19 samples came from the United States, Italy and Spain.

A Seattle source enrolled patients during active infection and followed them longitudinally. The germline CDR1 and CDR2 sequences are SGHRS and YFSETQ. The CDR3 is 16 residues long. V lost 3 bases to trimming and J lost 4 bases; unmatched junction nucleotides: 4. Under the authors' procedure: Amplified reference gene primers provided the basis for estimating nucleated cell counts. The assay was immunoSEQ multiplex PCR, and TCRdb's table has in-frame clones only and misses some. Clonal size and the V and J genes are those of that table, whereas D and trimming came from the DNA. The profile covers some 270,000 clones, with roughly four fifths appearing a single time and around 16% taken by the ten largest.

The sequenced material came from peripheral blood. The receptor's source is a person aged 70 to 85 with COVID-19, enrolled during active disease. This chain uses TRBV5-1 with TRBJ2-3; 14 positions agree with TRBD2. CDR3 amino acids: CASSSTTSGGADTQYF. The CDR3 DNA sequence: TGCGCCAGCAGCTCCACGACTAGCGGGGGGGCAGATACGCAGTATTTT.